This T cell receptor beta chain stems from a study of PD-1 blockade in classical Hodgkin lymphoma. The study's findings and limits: At baseline, newly diagnosed patients reportedly showed less TCR diversity than healthy donors. Sources of repertoire differences remain undefined, possibly disease activity or prior therapy.

Profiling relied on immunoSEQ multiplex PCR, and the TCRdb table lists in-frame clones only, not all of them. The profile shows 70,000 or so clones, roughly 92% of them singletons. Time point meaning: newly diagnosed, previously untreated cHL patient sample. A comparison was provided by newly diagnosed, untreated classical Hodgkin lymphoma PBMCs. For this clone: Its matching antigen is unknown.

Specimen: peripheral blood mononuclear cells (PBMCs). This TCR derives from a human donor with classical Hodgkin lymphoma.

Here the CDR3 reads CASSPLKGRDGYTF. The CDR3 region has the DNA TGTGCCAGCAGCCCCTTGAAAGGGAGAGATGGCTACACCTTC. V is TRBV7-3 and J is TRBJ1-2; D is unclear. CDR3 length equals 14 residues. V lost 5 bases and J 6 bases, leaving 16 bases between the germline ends. The germline CDR1 and CDR2 sequences are SGHTA and FQGTGA.